One sample yielded the 28 T cell receptor beta chains listed below, sequenced in a study of cytomegalovirus exposure and HLA in healthy donors. Only in-frame clones appear in the TCRdb table, and some are missing; sequencing was by immunoSEQ multiplex PCR. The sample lists over 150,000 clones, more than 70% seen once, with roughly 1.9% in the top ten. The sample was PBMCs. Receptor source: a human donor in good health.

The chain combines TRBV6-5 with TRBJ2-7, with 7 bases that match TRBD1. Trimming took 6 bases from V and 6 from J; bases not matched to a gene: 14. Germline CDR1 is MNHEY and CDR2 is SVGAGI. The CDR3 runs 15 residues. The CDR3 loop reads CASSSPRQGWGEQYF. DNA for the CDR3: TGTGCCAGCAGCTCCCCCCGACAGGGATGGGGCGAGCAGTACTTC.

This clone was counted once. This chain links TRBV5-1 with TRBJ2-7; 7 bases fit TRBD2. CDR3 length equals 15 residues. The ends lost 2 bases at V and 3 bases at J; junction bases unmatched: 8. CDR1 and CDR2 from the germline V gene are SGHRS and YFSETQ. In nucleotides, the CDR3 is TGCGCCAGCAGCTTATTGGCTAGCGGAATCTACGAGCAGTACTTC. Translating gives CASSLLASGIYEQYF. The whole variable domain, filled in from reference TRBV5-1 and TRBJ2-7, reads KAGVTQTPRYLIKTRGQQVTLSCSPISGHRSVSWYQQTPGQGLQFLFEYFSETQRNKGNFPGRFSGRQFSNSRSEMNVSTLELGDSALYLCASSLLASGIYEQYFGPGTRLTVT.

The chain has TRBV2 and TRBJ1-1; D unresolved. The CDR3 spans 14 residues. Germline-derived CDR1 and CDR2 are SNHLY and FYNNEI. Deletions cut 1 base from V and 6 bases from J, with 12 bases between. The DNA for the CDR3 is TGTGCCAGCAGTGAAGGGTGGACTGGGGCTGAAGCTTTCTTT. It is translated as CASSEGWTGAEAFF. Based on the CDR3 plus reference TRBV2 and TRBJ1-1, the full variable domain is EPEVTQTPSHQVTQMGQEVILRCVPISNHLYFYWYRQILGQKVEFLVSFYNNEISEKSEIFDDQFSVERPDGSNFTLKIRSTKLEDSAMYFCASSEGWTGAEAFFGQGTRLTVV.

This chain links TRBV27 with TRBJ2-2, with 9 bases fitting TRBD1. Per the germline V gene, CDR1 is MNHEY and CDR2 is SMNVEV (reference sequence). The junction had 4 bases not matched to a gene; V was cut back by 1 base and J by 4 bases. The CDR3 runs to 16 residues. This chain's CDR3 is CASSLWGQGATGELFF. In DNA form, the CDR3 reads TGTGCCAGCAGTTTATGGGGACAGGGAGCCACCGGGGAGCTGTTTTTT.

V usage is TRBV5-4 and J usage is TRBJ2-7; D is possibly TRBD2 (6 bases). V dropped 2 bases and J dropped 1 base, with 13 bases sitting between them. The CDR3 totals 15 residues. The germline V gene has CDR1 SGHNT and CDR2 YYREEE (reference sequence). CDR3 bases: TGTGCCAGCAGCTTCGGGGGTGGGTATTCCTACGAGCAGTACTTC. Protein product: CASSFGGGYSYEQYF.

The rearrangement joins TRBV7-8 to TRBJ2-2; the match to TRBD2 covers 9 bases. Germline values: CDR1 SGHVS, CDR2 FQNEAQ. The V gene end was trimmed by 7 bases and the J gene end by 2 bases; junction bases not matched to a gene: 5. This CDR3 region has 15 residues. Here the CDR3 DNA reads TGTGCCAGCACCGAGACTAGCGGAAACACCGGGGAGCTGTTTTTT. Translated, it gives CASTETSGNTGELFF.

This chain joins TRBV11-2 and TRBJ1-2, with D possibly matching TRBD1 (6 bases). Germline CDR1 SGHAT, CDR2 FQNNGV. The germline V and J ends were trimmed by 5 bases and 2 bases, with 12 bases remaining between them. This CDR3 comprises 14 residues. CDR3 sequence: CASSHLGQNYGYTF. The CDR3 DNA sequence: TGTGCCAGCAGCCATTTAGGACAGAACTATGGCTACACCTTC.

The J gene is TRBJ1-1, the V gene TRBV7-8, with 7 bases matching TRBD1. The CDR3 is made up of 15 amino acids. Germline assignment: CDR1 SGHVS and CDR2 FQNEAQ. The V and J ends lost 2 bases and 3 bases, in that order; junction bases with no gene match: 6. CDR3 in amino acids: CASSLSWQGDTEAFF. CDR3 in DNA: TGTGCCAGCAGCTTATCATGGCAGGGGGACACTGAAGCTTTCTTT.

V and J are TRBV28 and TRBJ2-2; D uncertain. The ends were cut back, 3 bases at V and 12 bases at J, with 17 bases in the middle. CDR3 length: 14 amino acids. Germline V gene lookup returns CDR1 MDHEN and CDR2 SYDVKM. DNA of the CDR3: TGTGCCAGCAGTTTTAATCTCGACTCGGCGAAGCTGTTTTTT. It yields the protein CASSFNLDSAKLFF. Based on the CDR3 plus reference TRBV28 and TRBJ2-2, the full variable domain is DVKVTQSSRYLVKRTGEKVFLECVQDMDHENMFWYRQDPGLGLRLIYFSYDVKMKEKGDIPEGYSVSREKKERFSLILESASTNQTSMYLCASSFNLDSAKLFFGEGSRLTVL.

This rearrangement joins TRBV5-6 to TRBJ2-5; 7 bases are a match to TRBD1. The junction had 3 bases not matched to a gene; V was cut back by 3 bases and J by 1 base. Germline V gene lookup returns CDR1 SGHDT and CDR2 YYEEEE. The CDR3 is made up of 14 amino acids. Here the CDR3 reads CASSSRTGQETQYF. CDR3 bases: TGTGCCAGCAGCTCCCGGACAGGCCAAGAGACCCAGTACTTC.

Regarding this clone: A junction boundary mismatches the germline segment, possibly from a read error. This chain joins TRBV13 and TRBJ1-3; the D gene is possibly TRBD1 (6 bases). CDR3 length: 15 amino acids. The germline CDR1 and CDR2 sequences are PRHDT and FYEKMQ (reference sequence). For the CDR3, the DNA is TGTGCCAGCAGCCTAGGTCGTAGGGGGAAGGACACCATATATTTT. This sequence encodes CASSLGRRGKDTIYF.

Written as DNA, the CDR3 is TGTGCCACCAGCAGCCGGGACAGGCGCACAGATACGCAGTATTTT. It codes for CATSSRDRRTDTQYF. The chain recombines TRBV15 with TRBJ2-3; TRBD1 agrees at 8 bases. Trimming removed 3 bases from V and 1 base from J; junction bases left unmatched: 3. The CDR3 consists of 15 residues. Germline V gene data show CDR1 as LNHNV and CDR2 as YYDKDF (reference sequence).

DNA for the CDR3: TGCGCCAGCGGGACAGGTGGAGTGAATGAAAAACTGTTTTTT. This encodes CASGTGGVNEKLFF. The V and J genes are TRBV5-1 and TRBJ1-4; TRBD1 matches 8 bases. Germline lookup yields CDR1 SGHRS and CDR2 YFSETQ. The CDR3 has 14 residues. After removal of 7 bases from V and 5 bases from J, the junction contained 7 bases not matched to a gene. Full variable domain (remainder filled in from reference TRBV5-1 and TRBJ1-4): KAGVTQTPRYLIKTRGQQVTLSCSPISGHRSVSWYQQTPGQGLQFLFEYFSETQRNKGNFPGRFSGRQFSNSRSEMNVSTLELGDSALYLCASGTGGVNEKLFFGSGTQLSVL.

The genes are TRBV28 and TRBJ2-7; D gene uncertain. Between the trimmed V and J ends, which lost 7 bases and 3 bases, there was a span of 16 bases. This CDR3 contains 14 residues. Per the germline V gene, CDR1 is MDHEN and CDR2 is SYDVKM. CDR3 DNA: TGTGCCAGCACCCGCGAAAGTCGGAGCTACGAGCAGTACTTC. Translated: CASTRESRSYEQYF.

V and J are TRBV6-1 and TRBJ1-1; 8 bases agree with TRBD1. From germline, CDR1 is MNHNS and CDR2 SASEGT. V trimming: 6 bases; J trimming: 3 bases; junction bases outside the gene matches: 6. The CDR3 has 14 residues. CDR3 nucleotide sequence: TGTGCCAGCAGACCAGGGGGCACGGACACTGAAGCTTTCTTT. Protein sequence: CASRPGGTDTEAFF.

J is TRBJ2-5 and V is TRBV6-1, with D possibly TRBD2 on 6 matching bases. Trimming took 6 bases from V and 4 from J, leaving 12 bases between them. Germline V lookup: CDR1 MNHNS, CDR2 SASEGT. This CDR3 comprises 13 residues. The CDR3 spells CASSEVGGETQYF. The CDR3 nucleotides are TGTGCCAGCAGCGAGGTGGGAGGAGAGACCCAGTACTTC.

This clone was counted a few times. CDR3 loop: CASSKVGTYQFF. In DNA form, the CDR3 reads TGTGCCAGCAGCAAAGTCGGGACATATCAGTTCTTC. The chain joins TRBV21-1 to TRBJ2-1; the D call in the table, TRBD1, was not verified against the DNA. TRBV21-1 represents a pseudogene. The CDR3 contains 12 residues.

This chain links TRBV7-2 with TRBJ2-7; TRBD1 matches 9 bases. In germline, CDR1 is SGHTA, CDR2 FQGNSA. CDR3 length: 14 residues. The ends lost 5 bases at V and 4 bases at J; junction bases unmatched: 6. The CDR3 nucleotides are TGTGCCAGCAGCAGCGACAGGGGGGAGTACGAGCAGTACTTC. Its protein is CASSSDRGEYEQYF.

This clone has only a few counts. The rearrangement uses TRBV29-1 and TRBJ2-7; D unclear. V dropped 4 bases and J dropped 0 bases, with 7 bases sitting between them. CDR1 and CDR2 from the germline V gene are SQVTM and ANQGSEA. CDR3 length: 12 amino acids. DNA of the CDR3: TGCAGCGTTGCCGGTAGCTCCTACGAGCAGTACTTC. Translating it yields CSVAGSSYEQYF.

The V gene is TRBV6-5, the J gene TRBJ2-3; 8 bases map to TRBD2. The CDR3 is 14 amino acids. The ends lost 4 bases at V and 4 bases at J; junction bases unmatched: 4. In germline, CDR1 is MNHEY, CDR2 SVGAGI. The CDR3 nucleotides read TGTGCCAGCAGTTTTGCGGGAGGCCCAGATACGCAGTATTTT. Its protein is CASSFAGGPDTQYF.

The table lists this clone with a count of one. The chain has TRBV19 and TRBJ2-7, with D possibly TRBD1 on 5 matching bases. V dropped 4 bases and J dropped 0 bases, with 7 bases sitting between them. The CDR3 covers 13 residues. Germline-derived CDR1 and CDR2 are LNHDA and SQIVND (reference sequence). For the CDR3, the DNA is TGTGCCAGTAGTAGGACAAGCTCCTACGAGCAGTACTTC. Translated: CASSRTSSYEQYF.

The chain couples TRBV19 to TRBJ2-1; TRBD2 matches 8 bases. From germline, CDR1 is LNHDA and CDR2 SQIVND (reference sequence). CDR3 size: 18 residues. Trimming took 3 bases from V and 8 from J; bases not matched to a gene: 18. The CDR3 region is CASSILQTSGIIGDEQFF. CDR3 nucleotides: TGTGCCAGTAGTATCCTCCAAACTAGCGGAATAATTGGGGATGAGCAGTTCTTC.

The J gene is TRBJ2-7, the V gene TRBV9, with D tentatively TRBD1 (6 bases). V lost 4 bases and J lost 0, with 11 bases in between. There are 14 residues in the CDR3. Germline assignment: CDR1 SGDLS and CDR2 YYNGEE. The CDR3, as DNA: TGTGCCAGCAGCTGGGGGCTTAGCTCCTACGAGCAGTACTTC. Encoded protein: CASSWGLSSYEQYF.

This clone was found once. The chain is built from TRBV19 and TRBJ1-2; weak D call: TRBD1 (6 bases). Germline V gene sequence: CDR1 LNHDA, CDR2 SQIVND (reference sequence). Deletions cut 0 bases from V and 4 bases from J, with 15 bases between. This CDR3 spans 16 amino acids. CDR3: CASSIEGQLISYGYTF. CDR3 coding DNA: TGTGCCAGTAGTATAGAAGGACAGCTTATTTCCTATGGCTACACCTTC. The full variable domain, rest sourced from reference TRBV19 and TRBJ1-2, is DGGITQSPKYLFRKEGQNVTLSCEQNLNHDAMYWYRQDPGQGLRLIYYSQIVNDFQKGDIAEGYSVSREKKESFPLTVTSAQKNPTAFYLCASSIEGQLISYGYTFGSGTRLTVV.

This clone has a single count. This chain uses TRBV5-4 with TRBJ1-6; TRBD1 matches 7 bases. J gave up 7 bases and V 4 bases, and 8 bases lay outside the gene matches. This CDR3 region has 15 residues. The germline V gene has CDR1 SGHNT and CDR2 YYREEE (reference sequence). As DNA, the CDR3 is TGTGCCAGCAGCGGCCCGGGACAGTTAAATTCACCCCTCCACTTT. As protein: CASSGPGQLNSPLHF.

This clone was picked up a small number of times. CDR3 residues: CASSRTGDAGELFF. The DNA for the CDR3 is TGTGCCAGCAGCCGGACAGGGGACGCCGGGGAGCTGTTTTTT. The chain recombines TRBV7-3 with TRBJ2-2; 9 bases fit TRBD1. This CDR3 comprises 14 residues. Per germline, CDR1 SGHTA and CDR2 FQGTGA. Losses at the gene ends were 5 bases for V and 6 bases for J; bases not matched to a gene: 4.

V usage is TRBV10-3 and J usage is TRBJ2-7; no clear D gene. Germline CDR1 ENHRY, CDR2 SYGVKD. Trimming shortened V by 0 bases and J by 5 bases, and 8 bases separated the two germline ends. The CDR3 has 13 residues. The CDR3 DNA reads as TGTGCCATCAGTGAGTCGTTGGAGCACGAGCAGTACTTC. It translates to CAISESLEHEQYF.

This chain connects TRBV7-6 to TRBJ2-7, with D maybe TRBD1 (6 bases). Germline V gene data show CDR1 as SGHVS and CDR2 as FNYEAQ. This CDR3 comprises 14 residues. The V end lost 1 base, the J end lost 2 bases, and 9 bases lay between the germline ends. CDR3 loop: CASSLDQGPYEQYF. CDR3 nucleotides: TGTGCCAGCAGCTTAGACCAGGGGCCCTACGAGCAGTACTTC.